A single sample gave rise to the 30 T cell receptor beta chains below, sequenced in a study of cytomegalovirus exposure and HLA in healthy donors. PCR involved 60 Vbeta and 13 Jbeta primers. The method was immunoSEQ multiplex PCR; TCRdb's version includes in-frame clones alone and lacks a portion of them. The table includes some 180,000 clones, over 80% detected once. The specimen was PBMCs. The receptors derive from a man aged 40-49 years in good health and CMV-seronegative.

The V and J genes are TRBV6-1 and TRBJ1-6; TRBD1 matches 9 bases. The CDR3 has 15 amino acids. The trim removed 9 bases at V and 8 bases at J, leaving 11 bases unmatched. Germline-derived CDR1 and CDR2 are MNHNS and SASEGT. The CDR3 loop is CASCSGTGRHSPLHF. The CDR3 DNA reads as TGTGCCAGTTGCTCAGGGACAGGGCGCCATTCACCCCTCCACTTT.

In its sample, this clone was seen once. V is TRBV6-6 and J is TRBJ1-1, with D unclear. This CDR3 comprises 13 residues. The germline CDR1 and CDR2 sequences are MNHNY and SVGAGI (reference sequence). The V end was cut by 4 bases, the J end by 3 bases, with 9 bases between. The CDR3 DNA sequence: TGTGCCAGCAGTTTGGAGGGTGACACTGAAGCTTTCTTT. It specifies CASSLEGDTEAFF.

This clone was seen only a few times. This CDR3 is CASSPSVRTSGNSYNEQFF. The CDR3 DNA reads TGTGCCAGCAGCCCGTCTGTGAGGACTAGCGGGAATTCGTACAATGAGCAGTTCTTC. This chain uses TRBV7-9 with TRBJ2-1, with 12 bases that match TRBD2. V lost 5 bases and J lost 4; bases outside the gene matches: 15. Germline-derived CDR1 and CDR2 are SEHNR and FQNEAQ (reference sequence). The CDR3 totals 19 residues.

The rearrangement uses TRBV30 and TRBJ2-3; 16 bases are a match to TRBD2. V gave up 1 base and J gave up 1 base; unmatched junction bases: 5. Germline CDR1 reads GTSNPN; CDR2 reads SVGIG (reference sequence). This CDR3 comprises 18 residues. The CDR3 loop is CAWSEGTSGRGGTDTQYF. The CDR3 DNA is TGTGCCTGGAGTGAGGGGACTAGCGGGAGGGGAGGCACAGATACGCAGTATTTT.

V gene TRBV27 combines with J gene TRBJ2-7; tentatively, D is TRBD1 (5 bases). The length of the CDR3 is 13 residues. Germline V gene lookup returns CDR1 MNHEY and CDR2 SMNVEV (reference sequence). V lost 2 bases, J lost 5 bases, and 10 bases lay in between. In DNA form, the CDR3 reads TGTGCCAGCAGTTTACAGGGCACCGACGAGCAGTACTTC. Translation: CASSLQGTDEQYF.

The chain uses TRBV7-2 and TRBJ1-1; 9 nucleotides match TRBD1. Per germline, CDR1 SGHTA and CDR2 FQGNSA. The ends lost 3 bases at V and 11 bases at J; junction bases unmatched: 22. CDR3 length: 18 amino acids. The CDR3 bases are TGTGCCAGCAGCTTTAGCGTCTCAGAGGTGGGACAGGGCGCGGTGGCTTTCTTT. Protein product: CASSFSVSEVGQGAVAFF.

This clone was detected once. The chain links TRBV19 to TRBJ1-5; D possibly corresponds to TRBD1 (6 bases). Germline V gene lookup returns CDR1 LNHDA and CDR2 SQIVND (reference sequence). The CDR3 contains 16 residues. The ends were cut back, 3 bases at V and 0 bases at J, with 12 bases in the middle. CDR3 residues: CASSIGSGVSNQPQHF. In DNA form, the CDR3 reads TGTGCCAGTAGTATCGGATCAGGGGTTAGCAATCAGCCCCAGCATTTT.

The V gene is TRBV2, the J gene TRBJ1-1; weak D call: TRBD1 (6 bases). The CDR3 is made up of 14 amino acids. V lost 7 bases and J lost 1, with 13 bases in between. CDR1 is SNHLY, CDR2 FYNNEI, per germline. In nucleotides, the CDR3 is TGTGCCAGCAATTCACAGGGAAAGAACACTGAAGCTTTCTTT. This translates into CASNSQGKNTEAFF.

This chain links TRBV28 with TRBJ2-7, with 8 bases fitting TRBD1. The trim removed 4 bases at V and 5 bases at J, leaving 10 bases unmatched. Germline lookup yields CDR1 MDHEN and CDR2 SYDVKM. This CDR3 has 15 residues. CDR3 sequence reads: CASSSPLGQGDEQYF. CDR3 bases: TGTGCCAGCAGTTCCCCCCTCGGACAGGGTGACGAGCAGTACTTC.

The rearrangement uses TRBV11-3 and TRBJ2-5, with D tentatively TRBD1 (5 bases). This CDR3 contains 13 residues. The germline CDR1 and CDR2 sequences are SGHNT and YENEEA. V lost 2 bases and J lost 7, with 11 bases in between. In DNA, the CDR3 is TGTGCCAGCAGCTTAAGTAGTAGGGGGACCCAGTACTTC. It yields the protein CASSLSSRGTQYF.

This chain joins TRBV6-6 and TRBJ1-2, with D possibly matching TRBD1 (6 bases). Per the germline V gene, CDR1 is MNHNY and CDR2 is SVGAGI (reference sequence). V shed 6 bases and J shed 8 bases, with 22 bases lying between them. The CDR3 loop spans 15 amino acids. The CDR3 sequence is CASSQQGETSQGYTF. Here the CDR3 DNA reads TGTGCCAGCAGCCAACAGGGAGAAACCTCCCAAGGCTACACCTTC.

V is TRBV15 and J is TRBJ2-1, with D perhaps TRBD1 (8 bases). Germline values: CDR1 LNHNV, CDR2 YYDKDF (reference sequence). There are 15 residues in the CDR3. With 0 bases removed from V and 6 bases from J, the gap between germline ends came to 12 bases. CDR3 sequence (DNA): TGTGCCACCAGCAGAGATACAGGGGGGGTCAATGAGCAGTTCTTC. It codes for CATSRDTGGVNEQFF.

The gene calls are TRBV2 and TRBJ2-1, with 11 bases identical to TRBD1. From germline, CDR1 is SNHLY and CDR2 FYNNEI. Trimming took 5 bases from V and 4 from J; bases not matched to a gene: 4. This CDR3 has 15 amino acids. DNA of the CDR3: TGTGCCAGCAGTTCCGGGACAGGGGGATACAATGAGCAGTTCTTC. This encodes CASSSGTGGYNEQFF.

The V call is TRBV5-5, the J call TRBJ1-2; tentatively, D is TRBD1 (6 bases). Trimming took off 5 bases at V and 8 bases at J, with 13 bases between the two ends. Germline loops: CDR1 SGHKS, CDR2 YYEKEE (reference sequence). The CDR3 has 12 residues. The chain's CDR3 is CASSLGGRGYTF. CDR3 coding DNA: TGTGCCAGCAGTCTGGGGGGGCGAGGCTACACCTTC. Based on the CDR3 plus reference TRBV5-5 and TRBJ1-2, the full variable domain is DAGVTQSPTHLIKTRGQQVTLRCSPISGHKSVSWYQQVLGQGPQFIFQYYEKEERGRGNFPDRFSARQFPNYSSELNVNALLLGDSALYLCASSLGGRGYTFGSGTRLTVV.

The chain recombines TRBV7-3 with TRBJ2-7; 7 bases fit TRBD2. Germline V gene sequence: CDR1 SGHTA, CDR2 FQGTGA. This CDR3 contains 15 residues. Unmatched junction bases numbered 14, after V lost 5 bases and J lost 7 bases. Here the CDR3 reads CASSPSTAGVREQYF. The CDR3 nucleotides read TGTGCCAGCAGCCCCTCCACGGCGGGAGTAAGGGAGCAGTACTTC.

The V and J genes are TRBV9 and TRBJ2-1; the match to TRBD2 covers 12 bases. J lost 10 bases, V lost 1 base, and 9 bases had no gene match. From germline, CDR1 is SGDLS and CDR2 YYNGEE. The length of the CDR3 is 16 residues. The CDR3 nucleotides read TGTGCCAGCAGCGTACCTAGCGGGAGGGCCGCCCACGAGCAGTTCTTC. Its protein product is CASSVPSGRAAHEQFF.

This clone occurred a few times. Here the CDR3 reads CASSLFEVDEQFF. For the CDR3, the DNA is TGTGCCAGCAGCCTATTCGAGGTGGATGAGCAGTTCTTC. V gene TRBV9 combines with J gene TRBJ2-1; the D is unclear. Trimming shortened V by 4 bases and J by 8 bases, and 13 bases separated the two germline ends. Germline values: CDR1 SGDLS, CDR2 YYNGEE. The CDR3 totals 13 residues.

The J gene is TRBJ2-1, the V gene TRBV28, with TRBD2 matching 9 bases. V was pared by 6 bases and J by 8 bases, with 11 bases of the junction left unmatched. The CDR3 is 15 amino acids. From germline, CDR1 is MDHEN and CDR2 SYDVKM. The CDR3 spells CASSNWGLAVDEQFF. CDR3 DNA sequence: TGTGCCAGCAGCAACTGGGGACTAGCAGTCGATGAGCAGTTCTTC.

The genes are TRBV7-8 and TRBJ2-7; D is perhaps TRBD1 (5 bases). CDR3 length: 13 residues. Trimming took off 4 bases at V and 2 bases at J, with 9 bases between the two ends. Germline lookup yields CDR1 SGHVS and CDR2 FQNEAQ. The DNA of the CDR3 is TGTGCCAGCAGCTCAACAGGTGCCTACGAGCAGTACTTC. This sequence encodes CASSSTGAYEQYF.

The rearrangement uses TRBV5-1 and TRBJ2-1, with a weak D call TRBD1 (5 bases). The CDR3 contains 15 residues. Trimming shortened V by 4 bases and J by 5 bases, and 16 bases separated the two germline ends. CDR1 and CDR2 (germline): SGHRS, YFSETQ. The CDR3 DNA follows: TGCGCCAGCAGCCCAAACCAGGGCCTGAACAATGAGCAGTTCTTC. Residues: CASSPNQGLNNEQFF. Full variable domain (remainder filled in from reference TRBV5-1 and TRBJ2-1): KAGVTQTPRYLIKTRGQQVTLSCSPISGHRSVSWYQQTPGQGLQFLFEYFSETQRNKGNFPGRFSGRQFSNSRSEMNVSTLELGDSALYLCASSPNQGLNNEQFFGPGTRLTVL.

A word on this clone: In the same sample, other DNA sequences code for this CDR3. The gene calls are TRBV5-1 and TRBJ1-6; 9 positions match TRBD1. Trimming at V came to 0 bases and at J to 9 bases, leaving 4 bases not matched to a gene. Germline V gene data show CDR1 as SGHRS and CDR2 as YFSETQ. CDR3 size: 15 residues. The CDR3 coding sequence is TGCGCCAGCAGCTTGGCGACAGGGGGTTCTTCACCCCTCCACTTT. Its translation: CASSLATGGSSPLHF.

V and J are TRBV4-1 and TRBJ2-7, with a tentative D call TRBD1 (5 bases). Trimming took 0 bases from V and 0 from J, leaving 15 bases between them. Germline V gene data show CDR1 as MGHRA and CDR2 as YSYEKL. The CDR3 is 17 residues long. The CDR3 reads CASSQDPRQPDSYEQYF. DNA for the CDR3: TGCGCCAGCAGCCAAGATCCCCGACAGCCCGACTCCTACGAGCAGTACTTC.

In regard to this clone: The sample contains more than one DNA sequence encoding this CDR3. The rearrangement joins TRBV5-4 to TRBJ1-3; TRBD1 matches at 9 bases. The V gene's germline CDR1 is SGHNT and CDR2 YYREEE (reference sequence). The J segment lost 2 bases and the V segment lost 0 bases, leaving 0 bases of the junction unmatched. This CDR3 region has 15 residues. CDR3 coding DNA: TGTGCCAGCAGCTTGGACAGGGGGCCTGGAAACACCATATATTTT. This translates into CASSLDRGPGNTIYF.

The chain recombines TRBV11-2 with TRBJ2-5, with 9 bases lining up with TRBD2. This CDR3 has 16 residues. Germline loops: CDR1 SGHAT, CDR2 FQNNGV. V lost 6 bases, J lost 5 bases, and 13 bases stayed unmatched. CDR3 region: CASRGIAGVRGETQYF. CDR3 nucleotides: TGTGCCAGCAGGGGAATAGCGGGAGTACGGGGGGAGACCCAGTACTTC.

The rearrangement joins TRBV7-9 to TRBJ1-2; D is uncertain. From germline, CDR1 is SEHNR and CDR2 FQNEAQ (reference sequence). This CDR3 spans 13 amino acids. Deletions cut 6 bases from V and 4 bases from J, with 12 bases between. In DNA, the CDR3 is TGTGCCAGCAGGACACCGGGAGCCTATGGCTACACCTTC. Translating gives CASRTPGAYGYTF. The full variable domain, with the rest looked up from reference TRBV7-9 and TRBJ1-2, is DTGVSQNPRHKITKRGQNVTFRCDPISEHNRLYWYRQTLGQGPEFLTYFQNEAQLEKSRLLSDRFSAERPKGSFSTLEIQRTEQGDSAMYLCASRTPGAYGYTFGSGTRLTVV.

This rearrangement joins TRBV6-5 to TRBJ2-2; D remains ambiguous. V dropped 0 bases and J dropped 8 bases, with 7 bases sitting between them. The V gene's germline CDR1 is MNHEY and CDR2 SVGAGI. This CDR3 spans 13 amino acids. This CDR3 is CASSYSTRGELFF. For the CDR3, the DNA is TGTGCCAGCAGTTACTCGACTCGTGGGGAGCTGTTTTTT.

The V gene is TRBV11-2, the J gene TRBJ2-7; the D gene is possibly TRBD2 (6 bases). Germline lookup yields CDR1 SGHAT and CDR2 FQNNGV. The CDR3 contains 15 residues. Deletions cut 0 bases from V and 7 bases from J, with 16 bases between. The CDR3 region has the DNA TGTGCCAGCAGCTTAGATATGGGGGGAGGTGAAGAGCAGTACTTC. It encodes CASSLDMGGGEEQYF.

The V gene is TRBV7-2, the J gene TRBJ1-5; 9 bases line up with TRBD1. Trimming at V came to 6 bases and at J to 9 bases, leaving 12 bases not matched to a gene. Per the germline V gene, CDR1 is SGHTA and CDR2 is FQGNSA. The CDR3 has 15 amino acids. The CDR3 nucleotides are TGTGCCAGCAGACCCGGGACAGGGAACGTCCGGCCCCAGCATTTT. Residues: CASRPGTGNVRPQHF. Using reference TRBV7-2 and TRBJ1-5 for the parts outside the CDR3, the full variable domain is GAGVSQSPSNKVTEKGKDVELRCDPISGHTALYWYRQSLGQGLEFLIYFQGNSAPDKSGLPSDRFSAERTGGSVSTLTIQRTQQEDSAVYLCASRPGTGNVRPQHFGDGTRLSIL.

This clone has a single count. The V call is TRBV9, the J call TRBJ2-7, with 7 bases that match TRBD2. Germline CDR1 reads SGDLS; CDR2 reads YYNGEE. Trimming cost V 4 bases and J 0 bases; bases outside gene matches: 7. This CDR3 contains 15 residues. In DNA form, the CDR3 reads TGTGCCAGCAGCATTACTAGCGCGCCCTCCTACGAGCAGTACTTC. Translating it yields CASSITSAPSYEQYF.

The gene calls are TRBV13 and TRBJ2-2; 14 bases fit TRBD2. There are 18 residues in the CDR3. V lost 5 bases, J lost 7 bases, and 12 bases stayed unmatched. Germline loops: CDR1 PRHDT, CDR2 FYEKMQ (reference sequence). The CDR3 nucleotides are TGTGCCAGCAGCCCAGAGGTAGGACTAGCGGGAGGAGTCGGGGAGCTGTTTTTT. It codes for CASSPEVGLAGGVGELFF.